This T cell receptor beta chain was recorded in a study of monozygotic twins with inflammatory bowel disease (dated by TCRdb to about 2019). General notes on the study: A total of roughly 28 monozygotic twin pairs were included in the full study, comprising nine German pairs (four IBD-concordant, five IBD-discordant) and 19 IBD-discordant Danish pairs. Each individual had, on average, about 151 000 unique TCRalpha sequences and 181 000 unique TCRbeta sequences available for analysis. Disease-associated traits were sought mainly through comparisons between IBD patients and their genetically identical healthy co-twins within discordant pairs.

The CDR3 runs 16 amino acids, cysteine and phenylalanine included. The DNA sequence is not available. Comments on this clonotype: It lacks a known antigen.

Library preparation was by 5' RACE. Preparation of each TCR library used around 3,500 ng of total RNA. For each sample, cDNA was synthesized in eight separate reactions using SMARTScribe reverse transcriptase. Unique molecular identifiers containing a 6-nucleotide sample barcode were introduced through template switching during cDNA synthesis. TCRalpha and TCRbeta cDNA was amplified in two nested PCRs of around 15 and 9 cycles, and bead purification was carried out after each PCR. Before amplification, cDNA was treated with uracil DNA-glycosylase and purified using the QIAquick PCR purification kit. The second PCR was the step at which Illumina TruSeq-compatible adapters and sample-specific barcodes were added. TapeStation and Qubit were used to check library quality and concentration, and 5 to 6 ng of each library went into the pool. Sequencing of the pooled libraries was done on an Illumina HiSeq2500 single-index Rapid Run using custom sequencing primers and 2 x 100 bp reads. The paper's processing steps were these. UMI-based consensus assembly with MiGEC version 1.2.6 was used to correct PCR and sequencing errors. MiXCR version 2.1.1 was used for V(D)J alignment, clonotype assembly and CDR3 extraction. To normalise gene usage, clonotype sharing and MAIT/NKT TCR abundance, the top 1000, 10 000 and 20 000 clonotypes in each sample were analysed. Diversity was computed as the inverse Simpson index with the vegan R package after downsampling to 27 000 UMIs. Statistical testing used paired Mann-Whitney U tests on the discordant twin pairs and applied Benjamini-Hochberg correction for multiple testing. Following reprocessing of the reads by TCRdb, the data hold one row per CDR3 protein sequence and no DNA is available. What appears here as the V and J calls and clone size reflects TCRdb's work, not the paper's. In this sample's table one finds over 110,000 distinct CDR3 sequences. 2.4% of the sample is in the top ten clones.

A roughly 2.7 ml peripheral blood sample was drawn into PAXgene tubes per donor and stored at -80°C. Without T cell sorting, total RNA was isolated from whole blood using the PAXgene blood miRNA kit on an automated QIAcube. Peripheral blood from monozygotic twin pairs, either concordant or discordant for inflammatory bowel disease, underwent deep TCRalpha and TCRbeta repertoire profiling that used unique molecular barcoding. Smoking habits were recorded for all twin pairs, and individuals were classified as current, former or never smokers. Broad study findings and their caveats: Measured by the inverse Simpson index, TCRbeta repertoire diversity was lower in IBD patients than in their healthy co-twins. No difference in repertoire similarity was observed between concordant and discordant twins, possibly owing to limited statistical power. Compared with healthy twins, IBD patients shared fewer clonotypes with other individuals, and the difference was most pronounced in patients with signs of disease activity. The analysis was unable to tell different T cell subtypes apart. Because patients received different immunosuppressive treatments, the repertoires may have picked up extra background noise and variability between individuals. No single strong signal or clonotype linked to IBD turned up in the results, so the idea that one exists was not supported.

The chain couples TRBV12-3 or TRBV12-4 to TRBJ2-2; TCRdb's assignment of TRBD1 cannot be checked, as there is no DNA. Material for sequencing was blood. The sequence was obtained from a human donor with ulcerative colitis or Crohn's disease, or a healthy co-twin of an affected twin (not recorded which). The CDR3 in this case is CASSLRGGGITGELFF.